A selection of T cell receptor beta chains follows, all from one sample in a study of T cells after yellow fever vaccination. A single record per CDR3 protein comes from TCRdb applying MiXCR to the 5' RACE reads. Among roughly 500,000 distinct CDR3 sequences listed, 15% to 20% were seen once. The specimen comprised PBMCs, sampled 15 days after the yellow fever booster vaccination. Every receptor here comes from a young man who received the YFV17D yellow fever vaccine. Both conserved end residues are part of each CDR3. A D gene is named only where the DNA matches it firmly. Clone size appears in some rows only: once, few, many, or a class for an expanded clone.

abundance	v_gene	j_gene	d_gene	CDR3aa	CDR3nt
-	TRBV25-1	TRBJ2-5	-	CASSEFSAETQYF	TGTGCCAGCAGTGAATTCAGCGCCGAGACCCAGTACTTC
-	TRBV20-1	TRBJ2-2	-	CSAWLQAPGELFF	TGCAGTGCTTGGTTACAGGCCCCAGGGGAGCTGTTTTTT
-	TRBV7-9	TRBJ2-2	-	CASSFKPGEVGTGELFF	TGTGCCAGCAGCTTTAAGCCGGGAGAGGTGGGGACCGGGGAGCTGTTTTTT
-	TRBV4-2	TRBJ2-2	TRBD2	CASSRSGTNTGELFF	TGTGCCAGCAGCCGCAGCGGGACGAACACCGGGGAGCTGTTTTTT
many	TRBV7-2	TRBJ2-4	-	CASRDSGKGQNIQYF	TGTGCCAGCAGGGACAGCGGGAAAGGACAAAACATTCAGTACTTC
-	TRBV6-2/TRBV6-3	TRBJ2-1	TRBD2	CASSYVSGNNEQFF	TGTGCCAGCAGTTACGTTAGCGGGAACAATGAGCAGTTCTTC
few	TRBV20-1	TRBJ2-7	TRBD2	CSARSGTSGGVEQYF	TGCAGTGCTAGGTCCGGGACTAGCGGGGGGGTCGAGCAGTACTTC
few	TRBV5-1	TRBJ2-7	-	CASSLESQSGEQYF	TGCGCCAGCAGCTTGGAGTCCCAATCGGGAGAGCAGTACTTC
many	TRBV10-3	TRBJ2-3	TRBD2	CATTGTSGGDTQYF	TGTGCCACCACCGGGACTAGCGGGGGAGATACGCAGTATTTT
-	TRBV4-3	TRBJ2-5	TRBD2	CASSQDRASGQETQYF	TGCGCCAGCAGCCAAGACCGGGCTAGCGGCCAAGAGACCCAGTACTTC
-	TRBV20-1	TRBJ2-1	TRBD1	CSAEGQVFYNEQFF	TGCAGTGCAGAGGGACAGGTATTCTACAATGAGCAGTTCTTC
-	TRBV7-2	TRBJ1-1	-	CASSLLGRLDTEAFF	TGTGCCAGCAGCCTCCTTGGGAGACTTGACACTGAAGCTTTCTTT
-	TRBV2	TRBJ2-2	TRBD2	CASKAGTRSPGELFF	TGTGCCAGCAAGGCGGGGACTAGGTCACCCGGGGAGCTGTTTTTT
-	TRBV7-9	TRBJ2-3	TRBD2	CASSLSGGTVDTQYF	TGTGCCAGCAGCTTATCGGGGGGGACCGTGGATACGCAGTATTTT
few	TRBV7-6	TRBJ2-5	-	CASSLAGRIEETQYF	TGTGCCAGCAGCCTCGCCGGCCGCATAGAAGAGACCCAGTACTTC
few	TRBV20-1	TRBJ1-1	-	CSARRPDGGNTEAFF	TGCAGTGCCAGGCGGCCGGACGGGGGCAACACTGAAGCTTTCTTT
few	TRBV27	TRBJ2-7	-	CASSVGLDGRSFF	TGTGCCAGCAGTGTGGGTCTAGATGGGAGATCATTCTTC
few	TRBV28	TRBJ1-4	-	CASSLWGRLGKLFF	TGTGCCAGCAGTTTATGGGGCAGGTTGGGAAAACTGTTTTTT
few	TRBV7-6	TRBJ2-1	-	CASSPSPRGYNEQFF	TGTGCCAGCAGCCCATCTCCAAGGGGATACAATGAGCAGTTCTTC
-	TRBV19	TRBJ2-3	-	CASILRELADTQYF	TGTGCCAGTATCCTAAGGGAGCTAGCGGATACGCAGTATTTT
few	TRBV7-2	TRBJ1-1	TRBD1	CASSQTGRTTEAFF	TGTGCCAGCAGCCAGACAGGGAGGACCACTGAAGCTTTCTTT
-	TRBV6-1	TRBJ2-7	-	CASRRTPVHEQYF	TGTGCCAGCCGCCGGACTCCAGTCCACGAGCAGTACTTC
few	TRBV19	TRBJ2-7	-	CASSIGGRGYEQYF	TGTGCCAGTAGTATAGGGGGGCGTGGATACGAGCAGTACTTC
few	TRBV4-2	TRBJ1-1	-	CASSNPQAMNTEAFF	TGTGCCAGCAGCAACCCACAGGCGATGAACACTGAAGCTTTCTTT
-	TRBV14	TRBJ2-7	-	CASSQDWKGKQYF	TGTGCCAGCAGCCAAGATTGGAAGGGAAAGCAGTACTTC
few	TRBV3-1	TRBJ2-2	-	CASSSGANTGELFF	TGTGCCAGCAGCTCCGGGGCGAACACCGGGGAGCTGTTTTTT